The entry below describes one TCR beta chain. Naive CD8 populations comprised CD45RO-negative cells positively selected for CCR7, excluding terminally differentiated effector memory CD45RA+ cells. The entry originates in a study of shared clonotypes between healthy human individuals. Researchers ran the assay at a deep level. Sorted-subset replicate PCRs used around 200 ng DNA, approximately 30,000 T cell genomes. Data came from immunoSEQ multiplex PCR; TCRdb stores just in-frame clones and leaves some out. The table has hundreds of thousands of clones, 85% to 95% seen once. Germline V CDR1 and CDR2: MGHDK, SYGVNS. CDR3 length: 16 residues. Trimming removed 0 bases from V and 1 base from J; junction bases left unmatched: 6.

This chain connects TRBV25-1 to TRBJ2-7, with 7 bases that match TRBD2. The sequence was obtained from a woman aged 30 to 39 in good health. Sequencing used naive CD8+ T cells sorted from blood. CDR3 DNA: TGTGCCAGCAGTGAATATGGGGGGGAGAGATCCTACGAGCAGTACTTC. As protein: CASSEYGGERSYEQYF.